These 2 T cell receptor beta chains originate from one sample sequenced in a study of shared clonotypes between healthy human individuals. The protocol was immunoSEQ multiplex PCR, while the TCRdb copy is restricted to in-frame clones and leaves out a portion. Among about 690,000 clones, 90% were seen once, and the ten largest hold 34%. Material for sequencing was memory CD8+ T cells from PBMCs. Subset indicated: CD45RO+ cells pooled with CCR7-negative TemRA cells. These receptors all stem from a man younger than 30 in good health. Some clones in this sample may be carry-over from other donors' samples.

J is TRBJ2-1 and V is TRBV11-2; 14 bases are a match to TRBD2. The CDR3 sequence is 16 residues long. CDR1 is SGHAT and CDR2 is FQNNGV in the germline V gene. Trimming at V came to 5 bases and at J to 6 bases, leaving 6 bases not matched to a gene. The CDR3 DNA reads as TGTGCCAGCAGCCAGGGACTAGCGGGAGTGGCCAATGAGCAGTTCTTC. Translation gives CASSQGLAGVANEQFF.

This clone was detected once. Other DNA sequences in this specimen translate into the identical CDR3. The chain uses TRBV6-5 and TRBJ2-7; D is unresolved. Deletions cut 6 bases from V and 0 bases from J, with 12 bases between. The CDR3 is 14 residues long. From germline, CDR1 is MNHEY and CDR2 SVGAGI. CDR3 nucleotides: TGTGCCAGCAGCTCGACGGTGTACTCCTACGAGCAGTACTTC. This codes for CASSSTVYSYEQYF.